The table lists the clone carrying this T cell receptor beta chain with a few counts. This record comes from a study of CD8+ T cells in alopecia areata. Extracted from the samples, RNA was reverse transcribed into cDNA to serve as the sequencing template. The method was immunoSEQ multiplex PCR; TCRdb's version includes in-frame clones alone and lacks a portion of them. The table records around 35,000 clones, around 60% of them present only once. Germline CDR1 is SGHAT and CDR2 is FQNNGV. The CDR3 extends over 14 amino acids. Between the trimmed V and J ends, which lost 3 bases and 6 bases, there was a span of 15 bases.

V usage is TRBV11-2 and J usage is TRBJ2-7; D gene unclear. Source material: NKG2D-high CD8+ T cells sorted from blood. The sequence was obtained from a human donor with alopecia areata. The CDR3 protein is CASSFFDGSREQYF. Here the CDR3 DNA reads TGTGCCAGCAGCTTTTTCGACGGGTCTCGCGAGCAGTACTTC.